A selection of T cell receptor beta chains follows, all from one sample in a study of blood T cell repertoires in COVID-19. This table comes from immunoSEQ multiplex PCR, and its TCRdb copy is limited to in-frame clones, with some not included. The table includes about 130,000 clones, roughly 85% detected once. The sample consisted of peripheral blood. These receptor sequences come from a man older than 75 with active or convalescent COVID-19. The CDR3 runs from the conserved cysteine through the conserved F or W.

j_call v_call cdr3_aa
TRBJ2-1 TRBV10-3 CAISGHPNNEQFF
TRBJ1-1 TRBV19 CASSIRQGARSTEAFF
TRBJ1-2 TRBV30 CAWSADRGAYGYTF
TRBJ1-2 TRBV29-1 CSVETWAGGPRGYTF
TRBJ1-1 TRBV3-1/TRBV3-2 CATQDRGRWDTEAFF
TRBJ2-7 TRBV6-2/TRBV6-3 CASSYGQGASYEQYF
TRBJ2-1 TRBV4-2 CASSPQGSSYNEQFF
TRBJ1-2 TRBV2 CASSAGVGSYGYTF
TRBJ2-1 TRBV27 CASSLSRQVGYEQFF
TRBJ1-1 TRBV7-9 CASSFSDRGTEAFF
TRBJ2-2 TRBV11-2 CASSLGQPGLDTGELFF
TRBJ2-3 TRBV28 CASSVTSRTDTQYF
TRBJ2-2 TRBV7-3 CASSSQGHPGELFF
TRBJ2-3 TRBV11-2 CASSLASGGWDTQYF
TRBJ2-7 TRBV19 CASSMTGQAYEQYF
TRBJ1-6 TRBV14 CASSHRRGSYNSPLHF
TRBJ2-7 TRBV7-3 CASSPDRNYEQYF
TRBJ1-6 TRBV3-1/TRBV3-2 CASSLLARGFDSPLHF
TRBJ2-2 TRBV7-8 CASSSNAGTGTGELFF
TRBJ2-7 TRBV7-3 CASSLRGNGKHEQYF
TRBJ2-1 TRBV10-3 CAIRGTGDYNEQFF
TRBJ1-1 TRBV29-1 CSVDYPGQGAPLGYTEAFF
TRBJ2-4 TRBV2 CASSDPGRVDSGMNIQYF
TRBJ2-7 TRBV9 CASSAGTGLDEQYF
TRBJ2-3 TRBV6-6 CASSSTDTQYF
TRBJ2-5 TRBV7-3 CASSLTPGSPETQYF
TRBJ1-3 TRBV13 CASSLLRGSNTIYF
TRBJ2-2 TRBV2 CASTGGRNTGELFF
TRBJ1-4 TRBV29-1 CSVMGTGTTNEKLFF
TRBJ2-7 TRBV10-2 CATFEAGRGHEQYF